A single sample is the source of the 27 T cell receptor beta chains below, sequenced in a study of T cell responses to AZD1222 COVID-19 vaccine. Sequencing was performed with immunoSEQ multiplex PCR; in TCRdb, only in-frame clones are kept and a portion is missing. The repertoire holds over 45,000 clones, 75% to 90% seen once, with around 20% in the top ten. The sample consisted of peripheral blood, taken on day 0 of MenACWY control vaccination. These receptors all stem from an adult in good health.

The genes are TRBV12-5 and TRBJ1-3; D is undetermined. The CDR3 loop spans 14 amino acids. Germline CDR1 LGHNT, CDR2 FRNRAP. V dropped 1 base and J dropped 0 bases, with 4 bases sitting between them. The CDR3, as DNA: TGTGCTAGTGGTTTGGGGAACTCTGGAAACACCATATATTTT. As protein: CASGLGNSGNTIYF. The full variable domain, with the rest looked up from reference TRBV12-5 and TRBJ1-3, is DARVTQTPRHKVTEMGQEVTMRCQPILGHNTVFWYRQTMMQGLELLAYFRNRAPLDDSGMPKDRFSAEMPDATLATLKIQPSEPRDSAVYFCASGLGNSGNTIYFGEGSWLTVV.

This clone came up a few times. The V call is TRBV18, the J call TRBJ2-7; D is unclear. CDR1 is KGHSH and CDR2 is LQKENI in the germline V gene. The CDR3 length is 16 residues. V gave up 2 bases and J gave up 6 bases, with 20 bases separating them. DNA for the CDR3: TGTGCCAGCTCACCAACCTCACTAACATGGCCCTCCGAGCAGTACTTC. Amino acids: CASSPTSLTWPSEQYF.

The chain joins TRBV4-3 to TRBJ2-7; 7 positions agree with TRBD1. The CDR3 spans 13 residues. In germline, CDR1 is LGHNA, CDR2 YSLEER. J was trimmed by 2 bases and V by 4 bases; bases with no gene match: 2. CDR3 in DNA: TGCGCCAGCAGCCTGGACAGGACCTACGAGCAGTACTTC. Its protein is CASSLDRTYEQYF.

As DNA, the CDR3 is TGTGCCAGCAGCTCGTCCCGAGGTGACTCGTGGGGAAAACTGTTTTTT. Amino acid sequence: CASSSSRGDSWGKLFF. This chain joins TRBV5-4 and TRBJ1-4; D call uncertain. Trimming took 3 bases from V and 10 from J, leaving 22 bases between them. Per the germline V gene, CDR1 is SGHNT and CDR2 is YYREEE (reference sequence). This CDR3 region has 16 residues.

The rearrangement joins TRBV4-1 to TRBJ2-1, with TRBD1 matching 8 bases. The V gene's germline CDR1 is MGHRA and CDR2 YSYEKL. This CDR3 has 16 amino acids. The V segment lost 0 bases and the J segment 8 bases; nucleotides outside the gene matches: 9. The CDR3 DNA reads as TGCGCCAGCAGCCAAGATCCCGGTCAGGGGGCCCATGAGCAGTTCTTC. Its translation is CASSQDPGQGAHEQFF.

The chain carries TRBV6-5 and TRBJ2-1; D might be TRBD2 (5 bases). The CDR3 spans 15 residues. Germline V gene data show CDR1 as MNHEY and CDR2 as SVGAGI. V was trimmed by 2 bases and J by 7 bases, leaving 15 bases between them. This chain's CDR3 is CASSYRSGIQNEQFF. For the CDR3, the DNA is TGTGCCAGCAGTTACCGGTCGGGAATACAAAATGAGCAGTTCTTC.

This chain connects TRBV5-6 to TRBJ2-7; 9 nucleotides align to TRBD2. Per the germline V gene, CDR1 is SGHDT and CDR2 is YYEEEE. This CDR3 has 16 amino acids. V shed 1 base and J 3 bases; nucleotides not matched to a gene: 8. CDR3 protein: CASSLNGASGIYEQYF. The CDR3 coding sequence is TGTGCCAGCAGCTTGAACGGGGCTAGCGGGATCTACGAGCAGTACTTC.

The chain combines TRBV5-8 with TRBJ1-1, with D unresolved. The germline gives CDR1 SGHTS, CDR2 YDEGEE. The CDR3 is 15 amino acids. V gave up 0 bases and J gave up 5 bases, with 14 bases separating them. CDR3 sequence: CASSLGITRGTEAFF. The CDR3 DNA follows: TGTGCCAGCAGCTTGGGCATAACCAGAGGGACTGAAGCTTTCTTT. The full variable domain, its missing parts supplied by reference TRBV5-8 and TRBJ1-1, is EAGVTQSPTHLIKTRGQQATLRCSPISGHTSVYWYQQALGLGLQFLLWYDEGEERNRGNFPPRFSGRQFPNYSSELNVNALELEDSALYLCASSLGITRGTEAFFGQGTRLTVV.

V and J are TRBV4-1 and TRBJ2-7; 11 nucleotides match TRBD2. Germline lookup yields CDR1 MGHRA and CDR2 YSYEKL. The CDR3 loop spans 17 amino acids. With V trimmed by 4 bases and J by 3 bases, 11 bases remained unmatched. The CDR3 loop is CASSRHSASGRNYEQYF. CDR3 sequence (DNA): TGCGCCAGCAGCCGCCATTCCGCTAGCGGGAGGAACTACGAGCAGTACTTC.

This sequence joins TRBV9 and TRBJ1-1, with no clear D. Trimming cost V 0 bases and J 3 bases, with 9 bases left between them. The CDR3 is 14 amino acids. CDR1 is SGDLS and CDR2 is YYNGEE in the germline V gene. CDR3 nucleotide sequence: TGTGCCAGCAGCGTAGTTGGAGGAGACACTGAAGCTTTCTTT. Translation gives CASSVVGGDTEAFF.

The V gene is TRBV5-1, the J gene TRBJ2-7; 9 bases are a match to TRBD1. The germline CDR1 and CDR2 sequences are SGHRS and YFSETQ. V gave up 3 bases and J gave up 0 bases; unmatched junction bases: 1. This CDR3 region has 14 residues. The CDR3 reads CASSWTGDSYEQYF. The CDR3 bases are TGCGCCAGCAGCTGGACAGGGGACTCCTACGAGCAGTACTTC.

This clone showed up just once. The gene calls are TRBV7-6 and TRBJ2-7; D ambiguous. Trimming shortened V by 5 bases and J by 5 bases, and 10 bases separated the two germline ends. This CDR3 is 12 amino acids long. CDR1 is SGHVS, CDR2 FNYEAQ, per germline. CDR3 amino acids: CASSPSVDEQYF. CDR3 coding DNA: TGTGCCAGCAGCCCGAGTGTCGACGAGCAGTACTTC.

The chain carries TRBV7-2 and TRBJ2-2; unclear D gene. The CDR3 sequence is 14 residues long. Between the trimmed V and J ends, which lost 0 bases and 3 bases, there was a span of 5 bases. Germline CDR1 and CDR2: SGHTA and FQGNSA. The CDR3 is CASSLAPYTGELFF. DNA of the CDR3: TGTGCCAGCAGCTTAGCGCCCTACACCGGGGAGCTGTTTTTT.

CDR3 in amino acids: CASSFLGEGSEQYF. The CDR3 DNA reads TGTGCCAGTAGTTTCCTGGGGGAGGGATCCGAGCAGTACTTC. The chain uses TRBV19 and TRBJ2-7, with TRBD2 matching over 7 bases. CDR3 length: 14 residues. The J segment lost 6 bases and the V segment lost 5 bases, leaving 10 bases of the junction unmatched. Germline CDR1 LNHDA, CDR2 SQIVND (reference sequence).

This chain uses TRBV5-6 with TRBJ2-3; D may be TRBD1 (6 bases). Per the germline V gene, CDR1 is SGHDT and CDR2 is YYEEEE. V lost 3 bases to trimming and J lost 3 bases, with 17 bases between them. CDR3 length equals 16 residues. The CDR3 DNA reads TGTGCCAGCAGCTCAGATACAGGGCCCCGAACAGATACGCAGTATTTT. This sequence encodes CASSSDTGPRTDTQYF.

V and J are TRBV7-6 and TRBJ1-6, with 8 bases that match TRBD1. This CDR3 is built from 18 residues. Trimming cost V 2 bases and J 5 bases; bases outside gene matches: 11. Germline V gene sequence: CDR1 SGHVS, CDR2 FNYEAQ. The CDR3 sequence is CASSLRLRTGPNNSPLHF. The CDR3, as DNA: TGTGCCAGCAGCTTACGGCTGCGGACAGGGCCGAATAATTCACCCCTCCACTTT.

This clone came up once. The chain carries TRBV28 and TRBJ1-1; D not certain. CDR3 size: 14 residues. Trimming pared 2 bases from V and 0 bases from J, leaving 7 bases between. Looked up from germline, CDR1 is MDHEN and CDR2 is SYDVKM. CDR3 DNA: TGTGCCAGCAGTTTAGTCGGAATGAACACTGAAGCTTTCTTT. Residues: CASSLVGMNTEAFF.

CDR3: CASSLVGGASGNTIYF. DNA of the CDR3: TGTGCCAGCAGCTTAGTAGGGGGTGCCTCTGGAAACACCATATATTTT. The chain uses TRBV7-8 and TRBJ1-3; perhaps TRBD1 as D (6 bases). From germline, CDR1 is SGHVS and CDR2 FQNEAQ. V was trimmed by 1 base and J by 0 bases, leaving 10 bases between them. This CDR3 spans 16 amino acids.

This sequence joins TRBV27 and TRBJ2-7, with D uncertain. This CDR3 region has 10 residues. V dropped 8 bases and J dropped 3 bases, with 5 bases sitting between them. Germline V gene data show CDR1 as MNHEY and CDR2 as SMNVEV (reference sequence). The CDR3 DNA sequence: TGTGCCAGCGGAATCTACGAGCAGTACTTC. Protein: CASGIYEQYF.

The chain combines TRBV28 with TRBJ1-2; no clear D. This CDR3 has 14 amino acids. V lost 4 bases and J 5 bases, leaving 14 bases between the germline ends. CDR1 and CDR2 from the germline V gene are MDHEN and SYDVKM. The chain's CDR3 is CASSSGEGRYGYTF. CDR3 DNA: TGTGCCAGCAGTTCCGGAGAGGGCCGGTATGGCTACACCTTC.

The CDR3 is CASSLVGGSLANVLTF. The CDR3 DNA is TGTGCCAGCAGCCTAGTGGGGGGATCTCTCGCCAACGTCCTGACTTTC. The chain has TRBV14 and TRBJ2-6, with D possibly TRBD2 on 6 matching bases. V was pared by 4 bases and J by 7 bases, with 17 bases between. CDR1 is SGHDN and CDR2 is FVKESK in the germline V gene. The CDR3 is 16 residues long.

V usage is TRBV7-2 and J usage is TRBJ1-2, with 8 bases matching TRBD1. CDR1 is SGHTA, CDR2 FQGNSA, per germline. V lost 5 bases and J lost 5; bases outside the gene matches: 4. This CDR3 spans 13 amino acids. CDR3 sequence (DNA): TGTGCCAGCAGCCCAGACAGGGGTTATGGCTACACCTTC. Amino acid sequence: CASSPDRGYGYTF.

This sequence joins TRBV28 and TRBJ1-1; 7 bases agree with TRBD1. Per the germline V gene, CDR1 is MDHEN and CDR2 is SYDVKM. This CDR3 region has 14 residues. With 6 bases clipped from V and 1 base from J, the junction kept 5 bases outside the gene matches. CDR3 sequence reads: CASSRDSGNTEAFF. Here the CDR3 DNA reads TGTGCCAGCAGCCGGGACAGTGGGAACACTGAAGCTTTCTTT.

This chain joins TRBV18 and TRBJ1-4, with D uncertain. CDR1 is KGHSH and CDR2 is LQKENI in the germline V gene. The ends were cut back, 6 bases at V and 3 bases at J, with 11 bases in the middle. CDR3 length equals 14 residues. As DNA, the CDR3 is TGTGCCAGCTCCCACGGGGTGGCTAATGAAAAACTGTTTTTT. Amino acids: CASSHGVANEKLFF.

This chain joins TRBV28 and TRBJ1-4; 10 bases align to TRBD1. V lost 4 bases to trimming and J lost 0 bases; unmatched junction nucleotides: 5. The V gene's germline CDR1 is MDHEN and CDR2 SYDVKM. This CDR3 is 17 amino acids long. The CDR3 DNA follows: TGTGCCAGCAGTTCCTCGGGACAGGGGCCAACTAATGAAAAACTGTTTTTT. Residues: CASSSSGQGPTNEKLFF. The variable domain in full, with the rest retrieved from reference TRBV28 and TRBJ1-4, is DVKVTQSSRYLVKRTGEKVFLECVQDMDHENMFWYRQDPGLGLRLIYFSYDVKMKEKGDIPEGYSVSREKKERFSLILESASTNQTSMYLCASSSSGQGPTNEKLFFGSGTQLSVL.

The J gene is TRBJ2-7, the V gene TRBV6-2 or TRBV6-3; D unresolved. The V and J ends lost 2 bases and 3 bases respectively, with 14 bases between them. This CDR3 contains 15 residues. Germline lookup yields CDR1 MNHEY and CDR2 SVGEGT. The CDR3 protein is CASSYVNSPLYEQYF. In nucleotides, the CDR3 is TGTGCCAGCAGTTACGTCAACTCGCCCCTCTACGAGCAGTACTTC.

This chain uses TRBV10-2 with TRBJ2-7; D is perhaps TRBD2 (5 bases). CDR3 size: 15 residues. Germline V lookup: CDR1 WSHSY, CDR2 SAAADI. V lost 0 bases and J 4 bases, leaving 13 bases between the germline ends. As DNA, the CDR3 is TGCGCCAGCAGTGAGTCCCTACTAGGTTTGTACGAGCAGTACTTC. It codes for CASSESLLGLYEQYF.